These 27 T cell receptor beta chains were sequenced from one sample in a study of identical twins. TCRdb re-called the 5' RACE reads with MiXCR, one entry per CDR3 protein. The sample comprises 1.5 million to 2 million distinct CDR3 sequences, less than 40% of which are singletons, and about 0.3% rests with the top ten. Specimen: cord blood. The receptor set was obtained from a newborn girl in good health.

The chain combines TRBV20-1 with TRBJ1-1, with D perhaps matching TRBD1 (5 bases). V lost 3 bases, J lost 1 base, and 12 bases lay in between. The germline V gene encodes CDR1 DFQATT and CDR2 SNEGSKA (reference sequence). This CDR3 has 14 residues. The CDR3 coding sequence is TGCAGTGCTAGCTTTGGGACGGGGAACACTGAAGCTTTCTTT. Translation gives CSASFGTGNTEAFF.

This clonotype has only one observation. This could be a read error, since a much larger clone is one nucleotide away. The chain carries TRBV7-8 and TRBJ2-1; TRBD1 agrees at 7 bases. Germline V gene data show CDR1 as SGHVS and CDR2 as FQNEAQ. Trimming at V came to 3 bases and at J to 10 bases, leaving 12 bases not matched to a gene. CDR3 length: 15 residues. The CDR3 region is CASSFFGDRSYEQFF. The CDR3 bases are TGTGCCAGCAGCTTTTTTGGGGACAGATCCTACGAGCAGTTCTTC.

This clonotype was observed a few times. The rearrangement uses TRBV7-2 and TRBJ2-3, with TRBD2 matching over 13 bases. Germline assignment: CDR1 SGHTA and CDR2 FQGNSA. J gave up 1 base and V 5 bases, and 3 bases lay outside the gene matches. This CDR3 contains 16 residues. The CDR3 spells CASSIGLAGGTDTQYF. In nucleotides, the CDR3 is TGTGCCAGCAGCATCGGACTAGCGGGAGGCACAGATACGCAGTATTTT.

This clonotype was counted a few times. The chain links TRBV6-5 to TRBJ1-4; D not resolved. V was cut by 4 bases and J by 3 bases, with 9 bases left in between. The CDR3 has 14 residues. Germline V gene lookup returns CDR1 MNHEY and CDR2 SVGAGI. The CDR3 region is CASSLSSANEKLFF. The CDR3, as DNA: TGTGCCAGCAGTTTAAGCTCAGCTAATGAAAAACTGTTTTTT.

This clonotype came up many times. Just one base apart from a much larger clone, this may be a read error. The DNA of the CDR3 is TGTGCCAGCAGTTACTCGAGGCAGACCCAGTACTTC. Amino acid sequence: CASSYSRQTQYF. J is TRBJ2-5 and V is TRBV6-2 or TRBV6-3, with unresolved D. The CDR3 consists of 12 residues. Trimming removed 0 bases from V and 6 bases from J, with 5 bases in between. CDR1 and CDR2 from the germline V gene are MNHEY and SVGEGT.

The V call is TRBV27, the J call TRBJ2-1; tentatively, D is TRBD2 (5 bases). The end of the DNA aligns better with TRBJ2-7, so the J call may be wrong. Germline assignment: CDR1 MNHEY and CDR2 SMNVEV (reference sequence). The CDR3 loop spans 13 amino acids. CDR3 bases: TGTGCCAGCAGTCCAGAGCGGAACAATGAGCAGTACTTC. Translation: CASSPERNNEQYF.

The CDR3 sequence is CASSLNPGLNTEAFF. The CDR3 DNA reads TGCGCCAGCAGCTTGAACCCGGGTTTGAACACTGAAGCTTTCTTT. The J gene is TRBJ1-1, the V gene TRBV5-1; D uncertain. V lost 1 base to trimming and J lost 0 bases, with 10 bases between them. The CDR3 has 15 residues. Per the germline V gene, CDR1 is SGHRS and CDR2 is YFSETQ.

The chain joins TRBV2 to TRBJ2-5; 9 nucleotides align to TRBD1. The trim removed 2 bases at V and 11 bases at J, leaving 15 bases unmatched. Germline V gene lookup returns CDR1 SNHLY and CDR2 FYNNEI. The CDR3 covers 16 residues. CDR3 protein: CASSEYRDRADNEQYF. The CDR3 nucleotides read TGTGCCAGCAGTGAATATCGGGACAGGGCCGACAATGAGCAGTACTTC.

DNA for the CDR3: TGCGCCAGCCCGACGGAGGGTCAGCCCCAGCATTTT. Its protein product is CASPTEGQPQHF. The V and J genes are TRBV5-1 and TRBJ1-5; the D is unclear. V was trimmed by 7 bases and J by 6 bases, leaving 11 bases between them. The CDR3 covers 12 residues. CDR1 and CDR2 from the germline V gene are SGHRS and YFSETQ. The whole variable domain, filled in from reference TRBV5-1 and TRBJ1-5, reads KAGVTQTPRYLIKTRGQQVTLSCSPISGHRSVSWYQQTPGQGLQFLFEYFSETQRNKGNFPGRFSGRQFSNSRSEMNVSTLELGDSALYLCASPTEGQPQHFGDGTRLSIL.

The chain joins TRBV28 to TRBJ1-1; no clear D gene. Germline-derived CDR1 and CDR2 are MDHEN and SYDVKM. Trimming cost V 8 bases and J 1 base, with 8 bases left between them. The length of the CDR3 is 12 residues. CDR3 in DNA: TGTGCCAGCGCAGGACCGAACACTGAAGCTTTCTTT. Its protein product is CASAGPNTEAFF.

This clonotype has a single count. V is TRBV20-1 and J is TRBJ2-7, with 11 bases aligning to TRBD2. The CDR3 is 14 residues long. V trimming: 5 bases; J trimming: 7 bases; junction bases outside the gene matches: 10. Per germline, CDR1 DFQATT and CDR2 SNEGSKA (reference sequence). The CDR3 DNA sequence: TGCAGTGCTCTTAGCGGGGGGGCGTCCAATGAGCAGTACTTC. Its translation: CSALSGGASNEQYF.

This clonotype was detected a few times. The V gene is TRBV2, the J gene TRBJ2-1; TRBD2 matches 10 bases. CDR3 length equals 14 residues. The J segment lost 5 bases and the V segment lost 8 bases, leaving 6 bases of the junction unmatched. CDR1 and CDR2 from the germline V gene are SNHLY and FYNNEI. CDR3: CASGGLALNNEQFF. Written as DNA, the CDR3 is TGTGCCAGCGGGGGACTAGCGCTGAACAATGAGCAGTTCTTC.

This clonotype was detected only a few times. V and J are TRBV9 and TRBJ2-7; D call uncertain. The CDR3 spans 16 residues. CDR1 is SGDLS and CDR2 is YYNGEE in the germline V gene. V shed 3 bases and J shed 3 bases, with 19 bases lying between them. CDR3 amino acids: CASSEPRGTRHYEQYF. CDR3 coding DNA: TGTGCCAGCAGCGAGCCTCGTGGTACCAGGCACTACGAGCAGTACTTC.

As to this clonotype: The junction shows a germline mismatch at one end, possibly a read error. The CDR3 is CAVSGSFAVSNQPQHF. The CDR3 nucleotides are TGTGCCGTCAGCGGATCCTTTGCGGTTAGCAATCAGCCCCAGCATTTT. J is TRBJ1-5 and V is TRBV10-3; D is ambiguous. Germline V gene data show CDR1 as ENHRY and CDR2 as SYGVKD. CDR3 length: 16 residues.

This sequence joins TRBV9 and TRBJ2-1; TRBD2 aligns across 8 bases. Germline V gene data show CDR1 as SGDLS and CDR2 as YYNGEE. The V and J ends lost 3 bases and 4 bases, in that order; junction bases with no gene match: 9. There are 16 residues in the CDR3. Here the CDR3 reads CASSALGGGTYNEQFF. The CDR3 coding sequence is TGTGCCAGCAGCGCCCTGGGCGGGGGGACTTACAATGAGCAGTTCTTC.

The chain couples TRBV4-1 to TRBJ1-6, with 8 bases lining up with TRBD1. CDR1 and CDR2 from the germline V gene are MGHRA and YSYEKL. V trimming: 0 bases; J trimming: 6 bases; junction bases outside the gene matches: 4. CDR3 length: 16 amino acids. The CDR3 coding sequence is TGCGCCAGCAGCCAAGACAGGGGGCAACGTAATTCACCCCTCCACTTT. Protein sequence: CASSQDRGQRNSPLHF.

Only a few counts were recorded for this clonotype. The chain is built from TRBV4-2 and TRBJ1-2; D might be TRBD1 (6 bases). Germline loops: CDR1 LGHNA, CDR2 YNFKEQ. V was cut by 1 base and J by 1 base, with 13 bases left in between. The CDR3 is 16 residues long. CDR3 residues: CASSQGTGTNNYGYTF. CDR3 DNA sequence: TGTGCCAGCAGCCAAGGGACCGGGACAAATAACTATGGCTACACCTTC.

The rearrangement uses TRBV6-6 and TRBJ2-1; TRBD2 matches 12 bases. CDR3 size: 16 residues. The V segment lost 0 bases and the J segment 9 bases; nucleotides outside the gene matches: 6. Germline assignment: CDR1 MNHNY and CDR2 SVGAGI (reference sequence). CDR3 in amino acids: CASSYSGLAGGPEQFF. As DNA, the CDR3 is TGTGCCAGCAGTTACTCGGGTCTAGCGGGAGGGCCTGAGCAGTTCTTC.

This chain links TRBV6-5 with TRBJ1-2; TRBD1 is a possible D gene (6 bases). The CDR3 sequence is 17 residues long. V lost 4 bases, J lost 1 base, and 19 bases lay in between. The germline V gene encodes CDR1 MNHEY and CDR2 SVGAGI. The CDR3 loop reads CASSLGPIGTHNYGYTF. In DNA, the CDR3 is TGTGCCAGCAGTTTGGGCCCCATAGGGACACATAACTATGGCTACACCTTC.

This sequence joins TRBV24-1 and TRBJ2-7; no firm D call. This CDR3 has 10 residues. V was cut by 8 bases and J by 6 bases, with 7 bases left in between. Looked up from germline, CDR1 is KGHDR and CDR2 is SFDVKD. CDR3 bases: TGTGCCACCATCCCCTTCGAGCAGTACTTC. This translates into CATIPFEQYF.

The table lists this clonotype with a few counts. At one end the junction does not follow the germline gene, possibly because of a read error. This chain joins TRBV7-7 and TRBJ1-5, with 10 nucleotides matching TRBD1. In germline, CDR1 is SSHAT, CDR2 FNYEAQ (reference sequence). This CDR3 is 16 amino acids long. The CDR3 here is CASSLADGTGEQPQHF. As DNA, the CDR3 is TGTGCTAGCAGCTTAGCTGATGGGACAGGGGAACAGCCCCAGCATTTT.

The sample holds a few counts of this clonotype. V and J are TRBV6-5 and TRBJ1-1; unclear D gene. V dropped 10 bases and J dropped 10 bases, with 16 bases sitting between them. The CDR3 sequence is 11 residues long. Germline CDR1 reads MNHEY; CDR2 reads SVGAGI. The CDR3 nucleotides read TGTGCCACCAAGTGGGCATCTGGAGCTTTCTTT. Protein: CATKWASGAFF.

Concerning this clonotype itself: This may come from a read error, since a much larger clone is one base off. This chain uses TRBV29-1 with TRBJ2-4, with D tentatively TRBD1 or TRBD2 (5 bases each). The CDR3 is 14 residues long. Germline V gene data show CDR1 as SQVTM and CDR2 as ANQGSEA. CDR3 sequence reads: CGVTRDVAKNIQYF. CDR3 DNA: TGCGGCGTGACCCGGGACGTAGCCAAAAACATTCAGTACTTC.

The J gene is TRBJ2-3, the V gene TRBV4-3; 9 bases align to TRBD1. Germline lookup yields CDR1 LGHNA and CDR2 YSLEER. V shed 5 bases and J 5 bases; nucleotides not matched to a gene: 11. The CDR3 spans 16 residues. CDR3 residues: CASSKNPGQGRDTQYF. Written as DNA, the CDR3 is TGCGCCAGCAGCAAGAATCCGGGACAGGGAAGAGATACGCAGTATTTT.

For this clonotype: A junction end diverges from the germline sequence, so it may reflect a read error. This sequence joins TRBV20-1 and TRBJ1-2; maybe TRBD1 (5 bases). There are 12 residues in the CDR3. The germline CDR1 and CDR2 sequences are DFQATT and SNEGSKA (reference sequence). CDR3 sequence: CSASPGNSGYTF. The CDR3 coding sequence is TGCAGTGCTTCCCCAGGGAACTCTGGCTACACCTTC.

This clonotype has ten or more counts. The rearrangement joins TRBV29-1 to TRBJ2-1; 7 bases line up with TRBD2. Germline V lookup: CDR1 SQVTM, CDR2 ANQGSEA. V shed 6 bases, J shed 3 bases, and the junction held 2 bases outside the gene matches. CDR3 length: 12 amino acids. CDR3 residues: CSVGGGYNEQFF. The CDR3 nucleotides read TGCAGCGTGGGCGGGGGCTACAATGAGCAGTTCTTC.

The DNA of the CDR3 is TGTGCCAGCAAGACCACATCGGACAGCAATGAGCAGTACTTC. Amino acid sequence: CASKTTSDSNEQYF. The chain couples TRBV2 to TRBJ2-5, with D possibly matching TRBD1 (6 bases). The CDR3 is 14 residues long. In germline, CDR1 is SNHLY, CDR2 FYNNEI. V lost 7 bases and J lost 11, with 23 bases in between.